This TCR beta chain was found in a study of cytomegalovirus exposure and HLA in healthy donors. 60 Vbeta and 13 Jbeta primers were used in PCR. Clones were sequenced by immunoSEQ multiplex PCR, and TCRdb holds only the in-frame ones, with some missing. The table lists around 110,000 clones, approximately 70% of them singletons. Every donor was a healthy person donating bone marrow. Whereas donors were nominally healthy upon sampling, unrecorded immune exposures were probable. J gave up 7 bases and V 3 bases, and 10 bases lay outside the gene matches. Per germline, CDR1 LGHNA and CDR2 YSLEER. The CDR3 is made up of 16 amino acids.

Sequencing was done on a sample of PBMCs. The receptor was derived from a woman aged 40 to 50 in good health and CMV-seropositive. The rearrangement links TRBV4-3 to TRBJ1-4; 8 bases fit TRBD1. This CDR3 reads CASSQGLDRDGEKLFF. CDR3 DNA sequence: TGCGCCAGCAGCCAGGGCCTGGACAGGGACGGTGAAAAACTGTTTTTT.